A single sample gave rise to the 25 T cell receptor beta chains below, sequenced in a study of blood T cell repertoires in COVID-19. Method: immunoSEQ multiplex PCR; TCRdb's copy keeps in-frame clones and lacks some. The table has roughly 350,000 clones, 85% seen once. Sequences were obtained from peripheral blood. Source of these receptors: a woman aged 18-29 years with acute or convalescent COVID-19.

This clone was counted ten times or more. The gene calls are TRBV9 and TRBJ2-7; possible D gene TRBD1, 5 bases. In germline, CDR1 is SGDLS, CDR2 YYNGEE. This CDR3 has 14 amino acids. The ends were cut back, 0 bases at V and 2 bases at J, with 9 bases in the middle. DNA of the CDR3: TGTGCCAGCAGCGTAGAGGGGTCCCCCTACGAGCAGTACTTC. It is translated as CASSVEGSPYEQYF. Together with reference TRBV9 and TRBJ2-7, the CDR3 gives the full variable domain: DSGVTQTPKHLITATGQRVTLRCSPRSGDLSVYWYQQSLDQGLQFLIQYYNGEERAKGNILERFSAQQFPDLHSELNLSSLELGDSALYFCASSVEGSPYEQYFGPGTRLTVT.

This chain joins TRBV24-1 and TRBJ2-1, with TRBD2 matching 7 bases. CDR3 size: 16 residues. Germline V gene lookup returns CDR1 KGHDR and CDR2 SFDVKD. J was trimmed by 7 bases and V by 4 bases; bases with no gene match: 12. The chain's CDR3 is CATSDVDGGSLNEQFF. The CDR3 region has the DNA TGTGCCACCAGTGACGTCGACGGGGGGAGTTTGAATGAGCAGTTCTTC.

The chain couples TRBV19 to TRBJ2-7; TRBD1 aligns across 9 bases. CDR1 is LNHDA and CDR2 is SQIVND in the germline V gene (reference sequence). This CDR3 has 13 residues. Losses at the gene ends were 6 bases for V and 7 bases for J; bases not matched to a gene: 7. Written as DNA, the CDR3 is TGTGCCAGTAGGGGACAGGGTAATAGGGAGCAGTACTTC. Translation gives CASRGQGNREQYF.

The chain has TRBV11-2 and TRBJ1-2; D possibly corresponds to TRBD1 (6 bases). Germline lookup yields CDR1 SGHAT and CDR2 FQNNGV. V was clipped by 5 bases and J by 4 bases, with 11 bases between them. This CDR3 comprises 13 residues. The CDR3 protein is CASSPAGAYGYTF. The CDR3 DNA reads as TGTGCCAGCAGCCCCGCAGGGGCCTATGGCTACACCTTC.

This chain joins TRBV7-8 and TRBJ2-3; TRBD1 agrees at 7 bases. Germline CDR1 is SGHVS and CDR2 is FQNEAQ. This CDR3 contains 16 residues. With V trimmed by 1 base and J by 0 bases, 4 bases remained unmatched. The CDR3 DNA follows: TGTGCCAGCAGCTTAGGACAGGGTACGAGCACAGATACGCAGTATTTT. Protein: CASSLGQGTSTDTQYF. Full variable domain (rest looked up from reference TRBV7-8 and TRBJ2-3): GAGVSQSPRYKVAKRGQDVALRCDPISGHVSLFWYQQALGQGPEFLTYFQNEAQLDKSGLPSDRFFAERPEGSVSTLKIQRTQQEDSAVYLCASSLGQGTSTDTQYFGPGTRLTVL.

The chain is built from TRBV3-1 (or the pseudogene TRBV3-2) and TRBJ2-2; D call uncertain. The CDR3 runs 13 residues. Germline CDR1 LGHDT, CDR2 YNNKEL (reference sequence). V lost 0 bases, J lost 7 bases, and 6 bases lay in between. The CDR3 coding sequence is TGTGCCAGCAGCCAAGAATCCTTCGGGGAGCTGTTTTTT. This codes for CASSQESFGELFF.

This chain connects TRBV5-1 to TRBJ2-7, with 7 bases lining up with TRBD1. The CDR3 spans 15 residues. Germline loops: CDR1 SGHRS, CDR2 YFSETQ. V gave up 5 bases and J gave up 0 bases; unmatched junction bases: 8. The CDR3 spells CASRLEDRSSYEQYF. CDR3 DNA: TGCGCCAGCAGGCTTGAGGACAGGAGCTCCTACGAGCAGTACTTC.

This clone came up a few times. The V call is TRBV19, the J call TRBJ1-2; D is perhaps TRBD1 (6 bases). Trimming took off 10 bases at V and 4 bases at J, with 28 bases between the two ends. The CDR3 totals 17 residues. CDR1 is LNHDA and CDR2 is SQIVND in the germline V gene (reference sequence). CDR3 loop: CANPPSPHREPFYGYTF. CDR3 in DNA: TGTGCCAATCCCCCATCCCCGCACAGGGAGCCTTTCTATGGCTACACCTTC.

This CDR3 reads CASSLREGSSYNEQFF. The CDR3 nucleotides are TGCGCCAGCAGCTTACGGGAGGGTAGCTCCTACAATGAGCAGTTCTTC. The chain uses TRBV5-1 and TRBJ2-1, with 8 nucleotides matching TRBD2. Trimming cost V 2 bases and J 0 bases; bases outside gene matches: 4. This CDR3 contains 16 residues. Germline lookup yields CDR1 SGHRS and CDR2 YFSETQ.

This clone has just one count. V is TRBV9 and J is TRBJ2-7, with a tentative D call TRBD2 (6 bases). Germline V gene lookup returns CDR1 SGDLS and CDR2 YYNGEE. The CDR3 covers 11 residues. V was pared by 4 bases and J by 6 bases, with 8 bases between. The CDR3 region has the DNA TGTGCCAGCAGCCCCGGGGGCGAGCAGTACTTC. Translation gives CASSPGGEQYF.

This chain uses TRBV24-1 with TRBJ1-1; no reliable D call. This CDR3 has 15 amino acids. Germline V lookup: CDR1 KGHDR, CDR2 SFDVKD. V gave up 3 bases and J gave up 1 base, with 11 bases separating them. The CDR3 DNA reads TGTGCCACCAGTGATGCGAGCGTCAAGAACACTGAAGCTTTCTTT. The encoded protein is CATSDASVKNTEAFF.

V is TRBV3-1 (or the pseudogene TRBV3-2) and J is TRBJ1-1, with D possibly being TRBD1 (6 bases). The germline CDR1 and CDR2 sequences are LGHDT and YNNKEL (reference sequence). Trimming took 1 base from V and 1 from J, leaving 7 bases between them. CDR3 size: 14 residues. CDR3 DNA sequence: TGTGCCAGCAGCCAAGCAGGGGAGAACACTGAAGCTTTCTTT. Residues: CASSQAGENTEAFF.

The gene calls are TRBV27 and TRBJ1-3, with D unclear. From germline, CDR1 is MNHEY and CDR2 SMNVEV (reference sequence). V was trimmed by 0 bases and J by 5 bases, leaving 8 bases between them. The CDR3 runs to 14 residues. Here the CDR3 reads CASSLSPDRNTIYF. CDR3 DNA: TGTGCCAGCAGTTTATCGCCCGACAGAAACACCATATATTTT.

This clone was found once. J is TRBJ2-2 and V is TRBV24-1, with a weak D call TRBD1 (6 bases). There are 15 residues in the CDR3. CDR1 KGHDR and CDR2 SFDVKD come from the germline V gene. V lost 5 bases to trimming and J lost 7 bases, with 16 bases between them. The CDR3 nucleotides read TGTGCCACCAGTGCAACAGGGAGCCTATTCGGGGAGCTGTTTTTT. Its translation is CATSATGSLFGELFF.

This rearrangement joins TRBV9 to TRBJ1-1, with D tentatively TRBD1 (5 bases). Per the germline V gene, CDR1 is SGDLS and CDR2 is YYNGEE. The V end was cut by 0 bases, the J end by 6 bases, with 9 bases between. There are 13 residues in the CDR3. The CDR3 region has the DNA TGTGCCAGCAGCGTAGGGGGGGTGCCTGAAGCTTTCTTT. Translated, it gives CASSVGGVPEAFF.

Only a few counts were recorded for this clone. This chain joins TRBV6-5 and TRBJ1-4, with D maybe TRBD1 (5 bases). Germline assignment: CDR1 MNHEY and CDR2 SVGAGI. The ends were cut back, 6 bases at V and 7 bases at J, with 15 bases in the middle. The CDR3 covers 14 residues. CDR3 DNA sequence: TGTGCCAGCAGACGGTGGCAGGGAGGTGAAAAACTGTTTTTT. Its protein product is CASRRWQGGEKLFF.

DNA of the CDR3: TGTGCCACCAGTGACCGAGGGACTAGCGGGACTGATGAGCAGTTCTTC. It encodes CATSDRGTSGTDEQFF. The rearrangement links TRBV24-1 to TRBJ2-1; 13 bases fit TRBD2. The ends lost 4 bases at V and 8 bases at J; junction bases unmatched: 7. The CDR3 sequence is 16 residues long. Germline V gene sequence: CDR1 KGHDR, CDR2 SFDVKD.

This rearrangement joins TRBV6-5 to TRBJ2-7, with D possibly matching TRBD1 (7 bases). The length of the CDR3 is 13 residues. The germline V gene encodes CDR1 MNHEY and CDR2 SVGAGI. Deletions cut 7 bases from V and 3 bases from J, with 13 bases between. The CDR3 reads CASTGGGGYEQYF. In DNA, the CDR3 is TGTGCCAGCACCGGAGGGGGCGGCTACGAGCAGTACTTC.

The V gene is TRBV9, the J gene TRBJ2-4; 14 positions agree with TRBD2. Unmatched junction bases numbered 11, after V lost 4 bases and J lost 8 bases. CDR1 is SGDLS, CDR2 YYNGEE, per germline. The CDR3 contains 17 residues. The CDR3 loop is CASSSSLGLAGADIQYF. The DNA for the CDR3 is TGTGCCAGCAGCTCAAGTTTGGGACTAGCGGGAGCCGACATTCAGTACTTC. The full variable domain, completed using reference TRBV9 and TRBJ2-4, is DSGVTQTPKHLITATGQRVTLRCSPRSGDLSVYWYQQSLDQGLQFLIQYYNGEERAKGNILERFSAQQFPDLHSELNLSSLELGDSALYFCASSSSLGLAGADIQYFGAGTRLSVL.

V and J are TRBV10-1 and TRBJ1-1; D might be TRBD1 (5 bases). CDR3 length equals 15 residues. Germline-derived CDR1 and CDR2 are WNHNN and SYGVQD (reference sequence). Trimming pared 3 bases from V and 4 bases from J, leaving 15 bases between. As DNA, the CDR3 is TGCGCCAGCAGTGATGGGGGGGGAGGTGGCACTGAAGCTTTCTTT. Translating it yields CASSDGGGGGTEAFF.

This chain joins TRBV18 and TRBJ1-1; 10 positions match TRBD1. This CDR3 is built from 15 residues. After removal of 4 bases from V and 1 base from J, the junction contained 3 bases not matched to a gene. CDR1 and CDR2 from the germline V gene are KGHSH and LQKENI. CDR3 DNA sequence: TGTGCCAGCTCACGACAGGGGGCTAGGAACACTGAAGCTTTCTTT. This codes for CASSRQGARNTEAFF.

The gene calls are TRBV12-3 or TRBV12-4 and TRBJ1-6, with D perhaps matching TRBD1 (6 bases). The CDR3 totals 13 residues. Trimming removed 5 bases at V and 8 bases at J, with 10 bases between. The CDR3 coding sequence is TGTGCCAGCAGTCCACCAGGGGATTCACCCCTCCACTTT. It encodes CASSPPGDSPLHF.

This clone was counted a single time. CDR3 coding DNA: TGTGCCAGCAGCTTGATTCGGGGAGGGATTCGCTATAATTCACCCCTCCACTTT. Translation gives CASSLIRGGIRYNSPLHF. The genes are TRBV5-8 and TRBJ1-6; D gene uncertain. CDR3 size: 18 residues. Trimming removed 1 base from V and 3 bases from J, with 17 bases in between. The germline V gene has CDR1 SGHTS and CDR2 YDEGEE.

Comment on this clone: An end of the junction does not agree with germline; a read error may underlie this. This chain joins TRBV11-2 and TRBJ2-4; 9 bases are a match to TRBD1. This CDR3 has 12 residues. Germline V gene sequence: CDR1 SGHAT, CDR2 FQNNGV. Here the CDR3 reads CASSLDRDRAWF. For the CDR3, the DNA is TGTGCCAGCAGCTTAGACCGGGACAGGGCCTGGTTC.

In its sample, this clone was seen a few times. The rearrangement links TRBV24-1 to TRBJ2-1; the match to TRBD1 covers 8 bases. This CDR3 is 13 amino acids long. V lost 2 bases to trimming and J lost 10 bases; unmatched junction nucleotides: 3. Germline V gives CDR1 KGHDR, CDR2 SFDVKD. CDR3 region: CATSDYGQGEQFF. DNA for the CDR3: TGTGCCACCAGTGATTATGGACAGGGCGAGCAGTTCTTC.